This T cell receptor beta chain derives from a study of cytomegalovirus exposure and HLA in healthy donors (dated by TCRdb to 2016 to 2017). Study-level background: The 666 repertoires of the first cohort and the 120 validation repertoires were produced on the same platform, according to a later analysis. Along with the approximately 700-subject first cohort, a separate validation cohort of over a hundred different subjects was used. The aim of the study was to test whether cataloging public T cell receptors could identify signatures of past pathogen exposure. The study combined high-throughput TCR immunosequencing, statistical association of individual TCRs with disease status, and machine learning to predict cytomegalovirus infection status.

The donors belonged to the validation cohort of around 130 subjects, which was separate from the 666-subject first cohort. Broader findings and caveats from the paper: Subsequent analysis determined that TCRs grouped into clusters in the first cohort also showed a tendency toward co-occurrence across the roughly 110 validation repertoires, and about 93% of cluster scores exceeded 0. Most TCR sequences were seen in very few donors, while some public TCRs were found in many individuals. A few of the identified cytomegalovirus-associated TCR beta chains were confirmed in vitro to be specific for cytomegalovirus antigens. It was suggested by the authors that the approach could potentially be generalized to other disease states and immunological phenotypes. Cytomegalovirus status was reported to be diagnosed by the classifier with high specificity and sensitivity in both the original and validation cohorts. The validation cohort had no HLA typing available for a later analysis, so co-occurrence within that cohort was assessed over all 130 or so repertoires. A total of 150 to 200 TCR beta chains were listed by the study as associated with cytomegalovirus.

To note about this clone: The antigen it binds to is not known. Base qualities are not recorded, but no much larger clone differs from it by a single base.

Trimming costs V 0 bases and J 7 bases, and their ends lie 13 bases apart. The CDR3 contains 16 residues, cysteine and phenylalanine counted. CDR3 DNA is the only sequence kept; it has 48 bases, read in frame from the first base. CDR1 and CDR2 are read off the germline V gene as MGHRA and YSYEKL. The library was built by means of the immunoSEQ multiplex PCR assay. The source study handled its data this way. A statistical classification framework was built for diagnosing cytomegalovirus status from the catalog of TCR beta chain sequences. TCRdb obtained this table from immuneACCESS and retained in-frame rearrangements with V and J assigned. These tables miss some clones; where compared with another copy, unresolved V genes account for less than half of the shortfall, and the remainder is unexplained. Clone size and V and J calls were adopted from that table, with D and trimming inferred from the DNA. Recorded for this sample are fewer than 150,000 clones; just over 85% of them occurred a single time. The leading ten clones occupy 7.9% of the sample.

Sample: PBMCs. The V and J genes are TRBV4-1 and TRBJ1-6; the D segment could be TRBD1, given 5 matching bases. The TCR sequence derives from a woman under 30 in good health and CMV-seropositive. The CDR3 is CASSQELGALNSPLHF. In nucleotide form, the sequence is TGCGCCAGCAGCCAAGAGCTAGGGGCCCTAAATTCACCCCTCCACTTT.